This passage covers 17 T cell receptor beta chains from one sample sequenced in a study of cytomegalovirus exposure and HLA in healthy donors. The primer mix had 60 Vbeta and 13 Jbeta primers. TCRdb keeps only in-frame clones here, not all; method: immunoSEQ multiplex PCR. The sample yields approximately 100,000 clones, just under 75% seen once. The specimen sequenced was PBMCs. All receptors come from a human donor in good health.

The chain is built from TRBV6-6 and TRBJ2-7; 7 bases align to TRBD1. The V segment lost 7 bases and the J segment 0 bases; nucleotides outside the gene matches: 12. The CDR3 is made up of 16 amino acids. Germline assignment: CDR1 MNHNY and CDR2 SVGAGI (reference sequence). The CDR3 DNA reads as TGTGCCAGCAACGAACCTGCAGGGGGTAACTCCTACGAGCAGTACTTC. Protein sequence: CASNEPAGGNSYEQYF.

V and J are TRBV2 and TRBJ2-1; tentative D call: TRBD2 (5 bases). CDR1 and CDR2 (germline): SNHLY, FYNNEI. With 6 bases removed from V and 3 bases from J, the gap between germline ends came to 15 bases. This CDR3 comprises 15 residues. CDR3 in DNA: TGTGCCAGCAGAGTGGATCTTCGGGGCTACAATGAGCAGTTCTTC. This sequence encodes CASRVDLRGYNEQFF. Supplemented by reference TRBV2 and TRBJ2-1, the full variable domain reads EPEVTQTPSHQVTQMGQEVILRCVPISNHLYFYWYRQILGQKVEFLVSFYNNEISEKSEIFDDQFSVERPDGSNFTLKIRSTKLEDSAMYFCASRVDLRGYNEQFFGPGTRLTVL.

This chain connects TRBV4-2 to TRBJ2-2, with 8 nucleotides matching TRBD2. CDR1 LGHNA and CDR2 YNFKEQ come from the germline V gene. The junction had 5 bases not matched to a gene; V was cut back by 0 bases and J by 8 bases. This CDR3 is built from 15 residues. The CDR3 is CASSQDGLALGELFF. Here the CDR3 DNA reads TGTGCCAGCAGCCAAGACGGACTAGCACTGGGGGAGCTGTTTTTT.

The rearrangement links TRBV27 to TRBJ2-3; D unclear. The CDR3 has 15 residues. Germline CDR1 reads MNHEY; CDR2 reads SMNVEV (reference sequence). V lost 2 bases to trimming and J lost 2 bases, with 11 bases between them. This CDR3 is CASSLSSPPTDTQYF. Here the CDR3 DNA reads TGTGCCAGCAGTTTAAGTAGCCCCCCCACAGATACGCAGTATTTT.

The rearrangement uses TRBV28 and TRBJ2-1; possible D gene TRBD2, 6 bases. V lost 6 bases and J lost 4, with 13 bases in between. Germline CDR1 and CDR2: MDHEN and SYDVKM. CDR3 length: 14 residues. CDR3 sequence: CASSRGLTYNEQFF. For the CDR3, the DNA is TGTGCCAGCAGCCGAGGACTAACGTACAATGAGCAGTTCTTC.

V is TRBV27 and J is TRBJ2-1; D possibly corresponds to TRBD2 (6 bases). CDR1 is MNHEY and CDR2 is SMNVEV in the germline V gene (reference sequence). Trimming took off 6 bases at V and 6 bases at J, with 18 bases between the two ends. The CDR3 has 15 residues. This chain's CDR3 is CASRPAGGRSNEQFF. CDR3 in DNA: TGTGCCAGCAGGCCTGCCGGGGGACGGAGCAATGAGCAGTTCTTC.

This clone has a handful of counts. J is TRBJ2-7 and V is TRBV28; D ambiguous. Per germline, CDR1 MDHEN and CDR2 SYDVKM. This CDR3 is built from 12 residues. Trimming left V 3 bases short and J 2 bases short, with 5 bases between. The CDR3, as DNA: TGTGCCAGCAGTTTCTCTGCCTACGAGCAGTACTTC. Protein sequence: CASSFSAYEQYF.

The chain employs TRBV5-4 and TRBJ2-1; D call uncertain. The CDR3 sequence is 12 residues long. The V end was cut by 5 bases, the J end by 8 bases, with 11 bases between. Per the germline V gene, CDR1 is SGHNT and CDR2 is YYREEE (reference sequence). The CDR3 sequence: CASREAKDEQFF. CDR3 nucleotide sequence: TGTGCCAGCAGGGAAGCGAAGGATGAGCAGTTCTTC.

The chain links TRBV2 to TRBJ2-1, with 11 bases lining up with TRBD2. Trimming cost V 0 bases and J 10 bases; bases outside gene matches: 8. The CDR3 consists of 16 residues. CDR1 and CDR2 (germline): SNHLY, FYNNEI. The CDR3 loop is CASSEAGTSGLVEQFF. In nucleotides, the CDR3 is TGTGCCAGCAGTGAAGCAGGGACTAGCGGCCTAGTAGAGCAGTTCTTC.

The chain has TRBV9 and TRBJ2-2; 7 positions agree with TRBD2. There are 15 residues in the CDR3. From germline, CDR1 is SGDLS and CDR2 YYNGEE. Trimming took 1 base from V and 4 from J; bases not matched to a gene: 4. The CDR3 DNA reads TGTGCCAGCAGCGTAAGTCGGACTAGCACCGGGGAGCTGTTTTTT. Encoded protein: CASSVSRTSTGELFF.

V usage is TRBV19 and J usage is TRBJ2-1; 8 nucleotides agree with TRBD1. This CDR3 has 13 residues. Germline V gene sequence: CDR1 LNHDA, CDR2 SQIVND (reference sequence). J lost 5 bases, V lost 10 bases, and 7 bases had no gene match. CDR3 residues: CANLLDRDNEQFF. The CDR3 nucleotides are TGTGCCAACTTATTGGACAGGGACAATGAGCAGTTCTTC.

This clone has a handful of counts. The V gene is TRBV29-1, the J gene TRBJ2-1; TRBD1 might be the D (5 bases). CDR3 length equals 15 residues. Germline assignment: CDR1 SQVTM and CDR2 ANQGSEA. Trimming cost V 7 bases and J 9 bases, with 25 bases left between them. CDR3 DNA sequence: TGCAGCGCCGATAAACATTTGACAGAGAGGAGTGAGCAGTTCTTC. Protein sequence: CSADKHLTERSEQFF.

This sequence joins TRBV11-2 and TRBJ1-6; the D gene is possibly TRBD1 (6 bases). Germline assignment: CDR1 SGHAT and CDR2 FQNNGV. Trimming pared 5 bases from V and 7 bases from J, leaving 18 bases between. This CDR3 is 16 amino acids long. The CDR3 DNA is TGTGCCAGCAGCCAAATAGGGGGGGCTACCAATTCACCCCTCCACTTT. As protein: CASSQIGGATNSPLHF.

This clone has only one observation. The V gene is TRBV7-2, the J gene TRBJ1-1; D not resolved. The V gene lost 1 base and the J gene lost 5 bases, with 11 bases spanning the gap. CDR3 length equals 14 residues. CDR1 is SGHTA and CDR2 is FQGNSA in the germline V gene. The CDR3 DNA reads as TGTGCCAGCAGCTTAGATCAGCGTTCGACTGAAGCTTTCTTT. This codes for CASSLDQRSTEAFF.

The chain employs TRBV28 and TRBJ1-5, with D uncertain. This CDR3 has 14 amino acids. Germline V gives CDR1 MDHEN, CDR2 SYDVKM. V was cut by 4 bases and J by 7 bases, with 14 bases left in between. CDR3 loop: CASSSGVETQPQHF. CDR3 coding DNA: TGTGCCAGCAGTTCCGGGGTTGAGACACAGCCCCAGCATTTT.

This clone was observed a single time. The chain is built from TRBV6-4 and TRBJ2-1; tentatively, D is TRBD1 (6 bases). The ends were cut back, 8 bases at V and 7 bases at J, with 9 bases in the middle. Germline CDR1 and CDR2: MRHNA and SNTAGT. The CDR3 contains 11 residues. The CDR3 DNA reads TGTGCCAGCGGAAGGGGGAATGAGCAGTTCTTC. Translating it yields CASGRGNEQFF.

By share, this clone counts as medium-sized. J is TRBJ2-2 and V is TRBV18; 9 bases map to TRBD1. CDR1 is KGHSH, CDR2 LQKENI, per germline. The CDR3 totals 17 residues. Germline trimming cut 3 bases from V and 6 bases from J; bases unmatched to any gene: 11. CDR3 sequence (DNA): TGTGCCAGCTCACCCCTACCCGGGACAGGGTCATCCGGGGAGCTGTTTTTT. Its protein is CASSPLPGTGSSGELFF.